Listed below are T cell receptor beta chains from one sample, sequenced in a study of T-cell reconstitution after alpha-beta-depleted transplantation in children. TCRdb recomputed calls from the PCR reads with MiXCR, one row per CDR3 protein. The table records approximately 100,000 distinct CDR3 sequences, 9% to 15% of them present only once. Sequencing used PBMCs from the stem cell graft donor, obtained from the stem cell graft. The receptor set was obtained from a human donor who donated a stem cell graft to a child with inherited bone marrow failure. Each CDR3 is given with its conserved first and last residue. The order of the fields is D gene, clone size, V gene, J gene, CDR3 DNA, CDR3 protein. The D gene is left open where the match is weak. Size tells how often a clone was seen (once, few, many) or the class of an expanded clone, and some rows leave it out.

d_call: TRBD2; clone_size: many; v_call: TRBV5-1; j_call: TRBJ2-7; cdr3_nt: TGCGCCAGCAGCTTCGATAGCGGGAGTATTGGCGAGCAGTACTTC; cdr3_aa: CASSFDSGSIGEQYF
d_call: TRBD1; clone_size: many; v_call: TRBV24-1; j_call: TRBJ2-2; cdr3_nt: TGTGCCACCAGTGATTCAGCCGGGACAGCGAACACCGGGGAGCTGTTTTTT; cdr3_aa: CATSDSAGTANTGELFF
d_call: NA; clone_size: many; v_call: TRBV27; j_call: TRBJ2-5; cdr3_nt: TGTGCCAGCAGTTCGTCCCTCGCGGGAGAGACCCAGTACTTC; cdr3_aa: CASSSSLAGETQYF
d_call: NA; clone_size: many; v_call: TRBV2; j_call: TRBJ1-3; cdr3_nt: TGTGCCAGCACCTTCCGCGGGGTCGGAAACACCATATATTTT; cdr3_aa: CASTFRGVGNTIYF
d_call: TRBD1; clone_size: many; v_call: TRBV7-9; j_call: TRBJ2-4; cdr3_nt: TGTGCCAGCAGCCTGGGACAGGCAGGCAAAAACATTCAGTACTTC; cdr3_aa: CASSLGQAGKNIQYF
d_call: TRBD1; clone_size: few; v_call: TRBV29-1; j_call: TRBJ2-7; cdr3_nt: TGCAGCGCCGGGACAGGGCTCTACGAGCAGTACTTC; cdr3_aa: CSAGTGLYEQYF
d_call: NA; clone_size: many; v_call: TRBV29-1; j_call: TRBJ2-2; cdr3_nt: TGCAGCGTTACCCTAAATACCGGGGAGCTGTTTTTT; cdr3_aa: CSVTLNTGELFF
d_call: TRBD1; clone_size: few; v_call: TRBV7-2; j_call: TRBJ1-1; cdr3_nt: TGTGCCAGCAGCTTGTCGGGACAGAGTTACACTGAAGCTTTCTTT; cdr3_aa: CASSLSGQSYTEAFF
d_call: TRBD2; clone_size: many; v_call: TRBV7-3; j_call: TRBJ2-7; cdr3_nt: TGTGCCAGCAGTACGGGGGGAGGATACGAGCAGTACTTC; cdr3_aa: CASSTGGGYEQYF
d_call: NA; clone_size: NA; v_call: TRBV28; j_call: TRBJ2-3; cdr3_nt: TGTGCCAGCAGCCCGACCGCAGGGGCCAGCACAGATACGCAGTATTTT; cdr3_aa: CASSPTAGASTDTQYF
d_call: TRBD1; clone_size: NA; v_call: TRBV29-1; j_call: TRBJ1-1; cdr3_nt: TGCAGCGTGTCAGGGGGTAAGGACACTGAAGCTTTCTTT; cdr3_aa: CSVSGGKDTEAFF
d_call: TRBD2; clone_size: many; v_call: TRBV7-8; j_call: TRBJ2-2; cdr3_nt: TGTGCCAGCAGCTTTGGGACTAGCGGGTACACCGGGGAGCTGTTTTTT; cdr3_aa: CASSFGTSGYTGELFF
d_call: NA; clone_size: many; v_call: TRBV5-1; j_call: TRBJ1-1; cdr3_nt: TGCGCCAGCAGCTTGGGTCGGGGCCAGGGCACTGAAGCTTTCTTT; cdr3_aa: CASSLGRGQGTEAFF
d_call: NA; clone_size: few; v_call: TRBV3-1; j_call: TRBJ1-6; cdr3_nt: TGTGCCAGCAGCCAAGACGACCCGAATTCACCCCTCCACTTT; cdr3_aa: CASSQDDPNSPLHF
d_call: TRBD2; clone_size: many; v_call: TRBV5-1; j_call: TRBJ2-1; cdr3_nt: TGCGCCAGCAGCTTGTCCGGGACTAGAGACAATGAGCAGTTCTTC; cdr3_aa: CASSLSGTRDNEQFF
d_call: TRBD1; clone_size: NA; v_call: TRBV7-2; j_call: TRBJ2-7; cdr3_nt: TGTGCCAGCAGCTTCAGGGACAGGGCCTCCTACGAGCAGTACTTC; cdr3_aa: CASSFRDRASYEQYF
d_call: NA; clone_size: many; v_call: TRBV19; j_call: TRBJ1-1; cdr3_nt: TGTGCCAGTAGCTCCCCCGACCTTACATACACTGAAGCTTTCTTT; cdr3_aa: CASSSPDLTYTEAFF
d_call: NA; clone_size: many; v_call: TRBV5-1; j_call: TRBJ1-1; cdr3_nt: TGCGCCAGCAGCCCCCTCCCCGGGATGAACACTGAAGCTTTCTTT; cdr3_aa: CASSPLPGMNTEAFF
d_call: TRBD1; clone_size: many; v_call: TRBV19; j_call: TRBJ1-5; cdr3_nt: TGTGCCAGTAGTGGAGACAGGGGCAATCAGCCCCAGCATTTT; cdr3_aa: CASSGDRGNQPQHF
d_call: NA; clone_size: many; v_call: TRBV6-6; j_call: TRBJ2-2; cdr3_nt: TGTGCCAGCAGTTACTTAGCCCTTGACACCGGGGAGCTGTTTTTT; cdr3_aa: CASSYLALDTGELFF
d_call: NA; clone_size: NA; v_call: TRBV20-1; j_call: TRBJ1-2; cdr3_nt: TGCAGTGCCCCCCCGGCAGGGTATGGCTACACCTTC; cdr3_aa: CSAPPAGYGYTF
d_call: TRBD2; clone_size: few; v_call: TRBV28; j_call: TRBJ2-2; cdr3_nt: TGTGCCAGCAGGGGTCCGGGACTAGGTAACACCGGGGAGCTGTTTTTT; cdr3_aa: CASRGPGLGNTGELFF
d_call: NA; clone_size: many; v_call: TRBV7-8; j_call: TRBJ2-3; cdr3_nt: TGTGCCAGCAGCTTAGTTATCGCGACAGTCGAGTCCACCACAGATACGCAGTATTTT; cdr3_aa: CASSLVIATVESTTDTQYF
d_call: NA; clone_size: many; v_call: TRBV20-1; j_call: TRBJ2-1; cdr3_nt: TGCAGTGGCCATTGGGATCTCAATGAGCAGTTCTTC; cdr3_aa: CSGHWDLNEQFF
d_call: NA; clone_size: many; v_call: TRBV6-1; j_call: TRBJ2-4; cdr3_nt: TGTGCCAGCAGCACGGACGGAGGTTTGACCATTCAGTACTTC; cdr3_aa: CASSTDGGLTIQYF
d_call: TRBD1; clone_size: many; v_call: TRBV20-1; j_call: TRBJ2-1; cdr3_nt: TGCAGTGCTAGAGATTGGACAGGCCGTCTCAATGAGCAGTTCTTC; cdr3_aa: CSARDWTGRLNEQFF
d_call: TRBD1; clone_size: many; v_call: TRBV12-3/TRBV12-4; j_call: TRBJ2-5; cdr3_nt: TGTGCCAGCAGTTGGGGGACAGGAGGGAGGGAGACCCAGTACTTC; cdr3_aa: CASSWGTGGRETQYF
d_call: NA; clone_size: many; v_call: TRBV5-1; j_call: TRBJ1-1; cdr3_nt: TGCGCCAGCAGCTTGCAACCCAACACTGAAGCTTTCTTT; cdr3_aa: CASSLQPNTEAFF
d_call: TRBD2; clone_size: many; v_call: TRBV19; j_call: TRBJ2-1; cdr3_nt: TGTGCCTGCAAGCGGGGGCCAGGGGACAATGAGCAGTTCTTC; cdr3_aa: CACKRGPGDNEQFF
d_call: TRBD2; clone_size: many; v_call: TRBV20-1; j_call: TRBJ2-5; cdr3_nt: TGCAGTGCTAGAGTCGGCGGGGGGGCCGAGACCCAGTACTTC; cdr3_aa: CSARVGGGAETQYF
d_call: NA; clone_size: many; v_call: TRBV6-2/TRBV6-3; j_call: TRBJ2-7; cdr3_nt: TGTGCCACGTCCAGGGGATCCTACGAGCAGTACTTC; cdr3_aa: CATSRGSYEQYF
d_call: NA; clone_size: many; v_call: TRBV20-1; j_call: TRBJ2-2; cdr3_nt: TGCAGTGCCCCGGATGCTAGAGGTACCGGGGAGCTGTTTTTT; cdr3_aa: CSAPDARGTGELFF
d_call: TRBD1; clone_size: many; v_call: TRBV29-1; j_call: TRBJ2-7; cdr3_nt: TGCAGCGTCGCACCTTTAATGGACAGGTCCTACGAGCAGTACTTC; cdr3_aa: CSVAPLMDRSYEQYF
d_call: TRBD2; clone_size: many; v_call: TRBV4-3; j_call: TRBJ2-7; cdr3_nt: TGCGCCAGCGGCCATGGACTAGCGGGAGGCTACGAGCAGTACTTC; cdr3_aa: CASGHGLAGGYEQYF
d_call: NA; clone_size: many; v_call: TRBV20-1; j_call: TRBJ2-1; cdr3_nt: TGCAGTGCTAGGGACTTCCCGGGAGCTGAGCAGTTCTTC; cdr3_aa: CSARDFPGAEQFF
d_call: NA; clone_size: NA; v_call: TRBV7-2; j_call: TRBJ1-2; cdr3_nt: TGTGCCAGCCAGGAGGGGAACTATGGCTACACCTTC; cdr3_aa: CASQEGNYGYTF
d_call: NA; clone_size: NA; v_call: TRBV4-1; j_call: TRBJ2-5; cdr3_nt: TGCGCCAGCAGCAGGGGAAAAGGTGTCCAAGAGACCCAGTACTTC; cdr3_aa: CASSRGKGVQETQYF
d_call: TRBD2; clone_size: many; v_call: TRBV5-1; j_call: TRBJ2-3; cdr3_nt: TGCGCCAGCAGCACTAGCGGGAGTGTCACAGATACGCAGTATTTT; cdr3_aa: CASSTSGSVTDTQYF
d_call: NA; clone_size: many; v_call: TRBV19; j_call: TRBJ2-7; cdr3_nt: TGTGCCAGTAGTCCGCCGGACAGACCCTACGAGCAGTACTTC; cdr3_aa: CASSPPDRPYEQYF
d_call: NA; clone_size: many; v_call: TRBV15; j_call: TRBJ1-5; cdr3_nt: TGTGCCACCAGCAGAGCAAGGGCGAGCAATCAGCCCCAGCATTTT; cdr3_aa: CATSRARASNQPQHF
d_call: NA; clone_size: many; v_call: TRBV15; j_call: TRBJ1-5; cdr3_nt: TGTGCCACCAGCAGAGACATGAGGGCTCAGCCCCAGCATTTT; cdr3_aa: CATSRDMRAQPQHF
d_call: NA; clone_size: many; v_call: TRBV7-9; j_call: TRBJ2-3; cdr3_nt: TGTGCCAGCAACGTACCCGACCACTTGGGGGATACGCAGTATTTT; cdr3_aa: CASNVPDHLGDTQYF